The entry that follows covers one T cell receptor beta chain sequence. The junction departs from germline at one end; a sequencing error may be responsible. Per the original data handling: The assay estimated nucleated cells by amplifying reference gene primers. Here immunoSEQ multiplex PCR was the method, and the copy in TCRdb shows in-frame clones only, minus some. V and J calls and clone size are those listed in that table; D and trimming were worked out from the DNA. The table has about 190,000 clones, roughly 73% seen once. These data belong to a study of blood T cell repertoires in COVID-19. Study-level background: Donors in the United States, Italy and Spain gave samples during acute or convalescent COVID-19. Sources were T cells, B-cell-depleted T cells, or PBMCs; the material itself was cDNA or gDNA.

The germline V gene encodes CDR1 SQVTM and CDR2 ANQGSEA. This CDR3 spans 11 amino acids. What was sequenced was peripheral blood. The gene calls are TRBV29-1 and TRBJ1-2; D uncertain. This clonotype originated in a woman at least 80 years old with active or convalescent COVID-19. CDR3 amino acids: CSVDPHRPTFF. DNA of the CDR3: TGCAGCGTTGATCCTCATAGACCGACTTTCTTC.